This T cell receptor beta chain was captured in a study of blood T cell repertoires in COVID-19. Clones were sequenced by immunoSEQ multiplex PCR, and TCRdb holds only the in-frame ones, with some missing. The data show tens of thousands of clones, about 80% seen once. The CDR3 is 12 residues long. V shed 3 bases and J shed 5 bases, with 7 bases lying between them. Germline V gene data show CDR1 as LNHDA and CDR2 as SQIVND (reference sequence). The sequenced material came from peripheral blood. The genes are TRBV19 and TRBJ1-1; D is uncertain. The clonotype comes from a human donor in a cohort sampled during active COVID-19. The CDR3 nucleotides are TGTGCCAGTAGTATCCCCAGAACTGAAGCTTTCTTT. This gives the protein CASSIPRTEAFF.